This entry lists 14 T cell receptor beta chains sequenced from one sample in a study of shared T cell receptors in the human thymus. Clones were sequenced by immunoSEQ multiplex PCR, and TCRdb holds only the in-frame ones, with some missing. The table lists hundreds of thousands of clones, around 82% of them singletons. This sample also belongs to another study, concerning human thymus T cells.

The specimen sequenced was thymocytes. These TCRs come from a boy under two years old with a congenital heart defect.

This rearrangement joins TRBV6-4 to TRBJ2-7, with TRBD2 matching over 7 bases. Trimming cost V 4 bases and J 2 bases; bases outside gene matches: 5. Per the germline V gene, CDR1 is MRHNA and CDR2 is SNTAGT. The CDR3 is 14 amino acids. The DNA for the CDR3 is TGTGCCAGCAGTGTCTCCCTAGCGGCCTACGAGCAGTACTTC. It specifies CASSVSLAAYEQYF.

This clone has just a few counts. CDR3 in amino acids: CAWRRQGGNIQYF. The CDR3 coding sequence is TGTGCCTGGAGGAGACAGGGGGGAAACATTCAGTACTTC. The J gene is TRBJ2-4, the V gene TRBV30, with 9 bases identical to TRBD1. The CDR3 runs 13 residues. The junction had 3 bases not matched to a gene; V was cut back by 3 bases and J by 6 bases. Germline CDR1 and CDR2: GTSNPN and SVGIG (reference sequence).

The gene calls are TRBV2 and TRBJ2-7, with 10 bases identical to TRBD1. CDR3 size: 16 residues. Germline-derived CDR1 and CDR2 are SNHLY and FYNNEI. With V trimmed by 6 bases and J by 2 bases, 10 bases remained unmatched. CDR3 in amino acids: CASRGMGQGLTYEQYF. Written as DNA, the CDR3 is TGTGCCAGCAGGGGGATGGGACAGGGGCTCACCTACGAGCAGTACTTC.

CDR3 loop: CASSKPPPGQGDQPQHF. CDR3 DNA sequence: TGTGCCAGCAGCAAGCCGCCCCCGGGACAGGGGGATCAGCCCCAGCATTTT. The genes are TRBV27 and TRBJ1-5, with 11 positions matching TRBD1. CDR1 and CDR2 from the germline V gene are MNHEY and SMNVEV (reference sequence). The CDR3 spans 17 residues. The ends lost 6 bases at V and 5 bases at J; junction bases unmatched: 12.

The DNA for the CDR3 is TGCAGCGTTGAAGGTCCAGCCTACAATGAGCAGTTCTTC. It is translated as CSVEGPAYNEQFF. The V and J genes are TRBV29-1 and TRBJ2-1; unclear D gene. CDR1 SQVTM and CDR2 ANQGSEA come from the germline V gene. The CDR3 length is 13 residues. V lost 1 base and J lost 2, with 6 bases in between.

The CDR3, as DNA: TGTGCCAGTAGAGCCAGCCCACTGCGGGAAGAGACCCAGTACTTC. Its translation is CASRASPLREETQYF. The rearrangement links TRBV19 to TRBJ2-5; D possibly corresponds to TRBD2 (5 bases). The length of the CDR3 is 15 residues. Germline loops: CDR1 LNHDA, CDR2 SQIVND (reference sequence). V lost 6 bases, J lost 3 bases, and 17 bases lay in between.

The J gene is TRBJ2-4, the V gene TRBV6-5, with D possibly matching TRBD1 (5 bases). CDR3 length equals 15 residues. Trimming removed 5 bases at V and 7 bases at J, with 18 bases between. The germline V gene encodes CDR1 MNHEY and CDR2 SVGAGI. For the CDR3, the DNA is TGTGCCAGCAGTAACCTACAGGTTCCCGGGAACATTCAGTACTTC. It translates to CASSNLQVPGNIQYF.

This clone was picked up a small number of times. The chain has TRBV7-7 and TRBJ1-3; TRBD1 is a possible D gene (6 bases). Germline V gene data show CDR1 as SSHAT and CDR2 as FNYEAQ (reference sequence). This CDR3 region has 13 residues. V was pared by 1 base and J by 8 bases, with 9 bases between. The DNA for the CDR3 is TGTGCCAGCAGCTTAGGCAGGGGAGACACCATATATTTT. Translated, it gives CASSLGRGDTIYF.

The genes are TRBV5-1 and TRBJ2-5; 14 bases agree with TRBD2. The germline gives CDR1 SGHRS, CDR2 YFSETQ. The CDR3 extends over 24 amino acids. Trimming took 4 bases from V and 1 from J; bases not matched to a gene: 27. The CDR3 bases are TGCGCCAGCAGCCCTCAATACCGACGGATGACTAGCGGGAGGGGCCGGCGGATCCAAGAGACCCAGTACTTC. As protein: CASSPQYRRMTSGRGRRIQETQYF.

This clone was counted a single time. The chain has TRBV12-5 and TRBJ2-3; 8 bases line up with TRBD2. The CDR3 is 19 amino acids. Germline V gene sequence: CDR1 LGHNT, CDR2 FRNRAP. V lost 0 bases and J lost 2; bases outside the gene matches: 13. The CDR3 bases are TGTGCTAGTGGTTTGGTACAGTCCGGGACTAGAAGGACCACAGATACGCAGTATTTT. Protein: CASGLVQSGTRRTTDTQYF.

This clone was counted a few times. This chain's CDR3 is CASRRSAGNTIYF. CDR3 DNA: TGTGCCAGCAGAAGGAGCGCTGGAAACACCATATATTTT. This chain links TRBV27 with TRBJ1-3; D uncertain. Per the germline V gene, CDR1 is MNHEY and CDR2 is SMNVEV (reference sequence). The CDR3 totals 13 residues. V gave up 6 bases and J gave up 2 bases, with 8 bases separating them.

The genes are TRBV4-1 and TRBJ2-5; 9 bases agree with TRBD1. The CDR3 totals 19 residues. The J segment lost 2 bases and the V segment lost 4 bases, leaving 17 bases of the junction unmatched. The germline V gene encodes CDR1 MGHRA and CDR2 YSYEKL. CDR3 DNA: TGCGCCAGCAGCCGGGACAGGGCGATGGAGCCCCAGAGGCAAGAGACCCAGTACTTC. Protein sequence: CASSRDRAMEPQRQETQYF.

The CDR3 reads CASSQSSPRQGWSRTGELFF. In nucleotides, the CDR3 is TGCGCCAGCAGTCAATCGTCCCCCCGACAGGGGTGGTCGAGGACCGGGGAGCTGTTTTTT. This chain joins TRBV23-1 and TRBJ2-2, with TRBD1 matching over 8 bases. TRBV23-1 is annotated as an ORF whose role is uncertain. J gave up 5 bases and V 0 bases, and 17 bases lay outside the gene matches. The CDR3 is made up of 20 amino acids.

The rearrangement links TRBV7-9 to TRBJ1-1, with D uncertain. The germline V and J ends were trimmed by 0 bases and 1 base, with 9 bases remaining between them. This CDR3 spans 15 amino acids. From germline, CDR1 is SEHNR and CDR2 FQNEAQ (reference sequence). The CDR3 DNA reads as TGTGCCAGCAGCTTAGCCCCTAACTCGAACACTGAAGCTTTCTTT. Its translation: CASSLAPNSNTEAFF.